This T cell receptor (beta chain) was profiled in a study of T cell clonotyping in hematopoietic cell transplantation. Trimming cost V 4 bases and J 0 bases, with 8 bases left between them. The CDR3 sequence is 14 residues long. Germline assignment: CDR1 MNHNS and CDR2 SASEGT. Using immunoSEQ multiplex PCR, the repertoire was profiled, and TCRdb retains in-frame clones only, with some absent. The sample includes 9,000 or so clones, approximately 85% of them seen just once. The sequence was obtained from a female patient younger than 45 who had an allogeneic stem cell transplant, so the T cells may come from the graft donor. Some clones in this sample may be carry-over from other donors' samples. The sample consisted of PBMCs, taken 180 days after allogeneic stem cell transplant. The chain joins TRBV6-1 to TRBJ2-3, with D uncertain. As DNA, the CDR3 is TGTGCCAGCAGTGTGGCTGGAAGCACAGATACGCAGTATTTT. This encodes CASSVAGSTDTQYF.